This entry features one TCR beta chain sequence. What this receptor recognizes is not known. Base qualities are missing; no much larger clone stands one base away. The identical CDR3 is also encoded by other nucleotide sequences in the sample. V loses 4 bases of germline sequence and J loses 2 bases, and the interval between the two ends is 14 bases. Inclusive of the bounding cysteine and phenylalanine, the CDR3 is 16 residues long. This entry keeps only the CDR3 DNA: 48 bases, framed from base 1. CDR1 and CDR2, per the germline V gene, are KGHDR and SFDVKD. Whole blood was collected in K2EDTA tubes by collaborating institutions according to the institutions' own protocols. For TCRbeta analysis, collaborators shipped samples in one of three forms: frozen whole blood, isolated PBMCs, or DNA extracted from either of those sample types. This sample was taken from a study of blood T cell repertoires in COVID-19 (dated by TCRdb to the early 2020s). At the level of the whole study: Samples covering the acute and convalescent phases of COVID-19 were provided by collaborators in the United States, Italy and Spain. The material from the prospective study consisted of cDNA or gDNA derived from T cells, B-cell-depleted T cells, or PBMCs. Deeply sampled blood TCRbeta repertoires from subjects exposed to, actively infected with, or recovered from COVID-19 were included in the dataset. A freely available public database, intended as a resource for researchers studying the immune response to SARS-CoV-2, is where the repertoires were released. Samples came from the ongoing ImmuneRACE study (first 160 participants) plus 1,254 subjects from 6 global collaborators. A de-identified subject ID, COVID-19 status, age in years and sex were almost always included in the sample metadata. Where available, HLA class I and class II types were taken from metadata supplied by the sample provider and were not determined by assay-based typing.

Points the paper makes about the study in general: The amount of clinical and demographic metadata varied by source and participant and was provided uncurated.

TCRbeta CDR3 regions were amplified from genomic DNA using the immunoSEQ Assay, a bias-controlled multiplex PCR. Processing in the source paper ran as follows. Within the assay, amplification of reference gene primers was used to estimate how many nucleated cells each sample contained. Sequence reads were collapsed and filtered to measure the absolute abundance of every unique TCRbeta CDR3 rearrangement. For each sample, productive Simpson clonality was calculated by taking the square root of Simpson's diversity index across productive rearrangements. TCRdb limited this immuneACCESS table to in-frame rearrangements with V and J called. A share of clones is missing; checked studies link under half to unresolved V genes, and the rest is unexplained. That table gives V, J and clone size, and the DNA gave D and trimming. The sample contains roughly 51,000 clones, roughly nine tenths of them found a single time. In total, the top ten clones hold 7% to 8% of the sample.

The V and J segments used are TRBV24-1 and TRBJ1-5, and perhaps TRBD1 as D gene, on 5 matching bases. This clonotype was sampled from a woman aged 55-75 years with active or convalescent COVID-19. Specimen: peripheral blood. The nucleotides read TGTGCCACCAGTGACCCAGGGCAGGGCGGCAATCAGCCCCAGCATTTT. This translates into CATSDPGQGGNQPQHF.